Below are 18 T cell receptor beta chains sequenced from a single sample in a study of T-cell memory formation after mild COVID-19. TCRdb reanalysed the 5' RACE reads using MiXCR and keeps one entry per CDR3 protein. The data contain approximately 410,000 distinct CDR3 sequences, about 22% of them singletons. The sequenced material came from PBMCs or a T cell subset sorted from them (not recorded which). The receptors were gathered from an adult woman who had mild COVID-19 (a few samples of this study predate the infection). Cell type and time point are not known.

This clonotype was recorded many times. The rearrangement joins TRBV7-9 to TRBJ2-2; D call uncertain. In germline, CDR1 is SEHNR, CDR2 FQNEAQ (reference sequence). There are 17 residues in the CDR3. Trimming removed 10 bases from V and 0 bases from J, with 21 bases in between. CDR3 protein: CAIPVWQAPTNTGELFF. The CDR3 DNA reads TGTGCCATACCGGTGTGGCAGGCACCCACGAACACCGGGGAGCTGTTTTTT.

This clonotype turned up a few times. CDR3 sequence reads: CASSYGLATSQETQYF. CDR3 DNA: TGTGCCAGCAGTTACGGTTTAGCTACTAGCCAAGAGACCCAGTACTTC. The chain links TRBV6-5 to TRBJ2-5; D perhaps matches TRBD2 (5 bases). Trimming shortened V by 2 bases and J by 1 base, and 14 bases separated the two germline ends. This CDR3 spans 16 amino acids. Germline loops: CDR1 MNHEY, CDR2 SVGAGI.

This clonotype came up many times. The V gene is TRBV13, the J gene TRBJ2-5; a weak D match, TRBD1 (5 bases). Germline CDR1 and CDR2: PRHDT and FYEKMQ (reference sequence). This CDR3 comprises 12 residues. Trimming pared 5 bases from V and 2 bases from J, leaving 6 bases between. The CDR3 DNA reads as TGTGCCAGCAGCGGGGCTCAAGAGACCCAGTACTTC. Translation: CASSGAQETQYF.

The chain employs TRBV20-1 and TRBJ2-3; TRBD1 matches 7 bases. This CDR3 region has 17 residues. V dropped 7 bases and J dropped 0; count of bases not matched to a gene: 16. The germline V gene encodes CDR1 DFQATT and CDR2 SNEGSKA (reference sequence). The CDR3 bases are TGCAGTGTTCCTTCTGGGACAGCCACCTTTAGCACAGATACGCAGTATTTT. Protein: CSVPSGTATFSTDTQYF.

V usage is TRBV19 and J usage is TRBJ2-6, with D tentatively TRBD1 (5 bases). The germline V and J ends were trimmed by 4 bases and 2 bases, with 18 bases remaining between them. Germline lookup yields CDR1 LNHDA and CDR2 SQIVND (reference sequence). The CDR3 contains 18 residues. As DNA, the CDR3 is TGTGCCAGTAGTACCCTCTCCTGGGTAGGGGCTGGGGCCAACGTCCTGACTTTC. Translated: CASSTLSWVGAGANVLTF.

The rearrangement joins TRBV4-1 to TRBJ2-7, with D uncertain. The CDR3 runs 12 residues. Trimming removed 3 bases from V and 7 bases from J, with 10 bases in between. Per the germline V gene, CDR1 is MGHRA and CDR2 is YSYEKL. Here the CDR3 reads CASSHPFGEQYF. The CDR3 coding sequence is TGCGCCAGCAGCCATCCCTTTGGGGAGCAGTACTTC.

There are a few counts of this clonotype. This rearrangement joins TRBV20-1 to TRBJ1-1, with unresolved D. CDR1 and CDR2 (germline): DFQATT, SNEGSKA (reference sequence). The V gene lost 3 bases and the J gene lost 2 bases, with 10 bases spanning the gap. The CDR3 loop spans 13 amino acids. CDR3 nucleotide sequence: TGCAGTGCTAGTGGCATGGCTAACACTGAAGCTTTCTTT. It specifies CSASGMANTEAFF.

The chain uses TRBV5-6 and TRBJ2-3, with TRBD1 identical over 11 bases. CDR3 length: 16 residues. V shed 4 bases and J 4 bases; nucleotides not matched to a gene: 8. Germline CDR1 and CDR2: SGHDT and YYEEEE. This CDR3 is CASSARTGGISDTQYF. CDR3 nucleotides: TGTGCCAGCAGCGCCAGGACAGGGGGCATATCAGATACGCAGTATTTT.

This rearrangement joins TRBV11-2 to TRBJ1-2; D is uncertain. V lost 3 bases and J 5 bases, leaving 19 bases between the germline ends. Germline CDR1 reads SGHAT; CDR2 reads FQNNGV. There are 16 residues in the CDR3. CDR3 in DNA: TGTGCCAGCAGCTTGACGTCCCTAGGGAATTATTATGGCTACACCTTC. Amino acid sequence: CASSLTSLGNYYGYTF.

At least ten counts were recorded for this clonotype. CDR3 in DNA: TGTGCCAGCAGCCCCCGGAGGGGGTTACAAGAGACCCAGTACTTC. It specifies CASSPRRGLQETQYF. This rearrangement joins TRBV7-2 to TRBJ2-5, with D perhaps assigned TRBD1 or TRBD2 (6 bases each). CDR3 length: 15 amino acids. Trimming left V 5 bases short and J 2 bases short, with 15 bases between. CDR1 SGHTA and CDR2 FQGNSA come from the germline V gene. The full variable domain, with the rest looked up from reference TRBV7-2 and TRBJ2-5, is GAGVSQSPSNKVTEKGKDVELRCDPISGHTALYWYRQSLGQGLEFLIYFQGNSAPDKSGLPSDRFSAERTGGSVSTLTIQRTQQEDSAVYLCASSPRRGLQETQYFGPGTRLLVL.

The J gene is TRBJ2-1, the V gene TRBV29-1, with 7 bases identical to TRBD1. In germline, CDR1 is SQVTM, CDR2 ANQGSEA. The V and J ends lost 8 bases and 5 bases, in that order; junction bases with no gene match: 6. This CDR3 contains 12 residues. The CDR3 DNA reads TGCAGCCTGGGGACAGTCAACAATGAGCAGTTCTTC. Its protein product is CSLGTVNNEQFF.

The V call is TRBV7-2, the J call TRBJ2-3; 9 bases are shared with TRBD2. The CDR3 is made up of 16 amino acids. V was clipped by 2 bases and J by 1 base; unmatched bases: 4. Germline assignment: CDR1 SGHTA and CDR2 FQGNSA. The CDR3 loop is CASSLSGGRGTDTQYF. Written as DNA, the CDR3 is TGTGCCAGCAGCTTATCGGGCGGGAGGGGCACAGATACGCAGTATTTT. Using reference TRBV7-2 and TRBJ2-3 for the parts outside the CDR3, the full variable domain is GAGVSQSPSNKVTEKGKDVELRCDPISGHTALYWYRQSLGQGLEFLIYFQGNSAPDKSGLPSDRFSAERTGGSVSTLTIQRTQQEDSAVYLCASSLSGGRGTDTQYFGPGTRLTVL.

The rearrangement uses TRBV12-3 or TRBV12-4 and TRBJ2-7; tentatively, D is TRBD2 (5 bases). The CDR3 has 13 amino acids. Trimming removed 5 bases from V and 8 bases from J, with 16 bases in between. CDR3 nucleotides: TGTGCCAGCAGTCCCTCTCTCTCGGGGAAGCAGTACTTC. It is translated as CASSPSLSGKQYF.

The chain recombines TRBV4-3 with TRBJ1-4; 8 nucleotides align to TRBD1. The CDR3 has 19 amino acids. Unmatched junction bases numbered 19, after V lost 4 bases and J lost 6 bases. The V gene's germline CDR1 is LGHNA and CDR2 YSLEER. The chain's CDR3 is CASSPLGTGTGEAYEKLFF. In DNA, the CDR3 is TGCGCCAGCAGCCCCCTCGGTACCGGGACAGGAGAGGCGTATGAAAAACTGTTTTTT.

V is TRBV12-3 or TRBV12-4 and J is TRBJ2-1, with 7 bases identical to TRBD2. The CDR3 has 14 amino acids. V lost 2 bases to trimming and J lost 8 bases; unmatched junction nucleotides: 6. For the CDR3, the DNA is TGTGCCAGCAGTTTATGGGGGGAGGGCGATGAGCAGTTCTTC. Translating gives CASSLWGEGDEQFF.

This rearrangement joins TRBV7-9 to TRBJ1-1; TRBD1 matches at 9 bases. After removal of 0 bases from V and 10 bases from J, the junction contained 6 bases not matched to a gene. The CDR3 totals 14 residues. The germline V gene has CDR1 SEHNR and CDR2 FQNEAQ (reference sequence). The CDR3 reads CASSLAGQGNAAFF. The CDR3 coding sequence is TGTGCCAGCAGCTTAGCCGGACAGGGGAATGCAGCTTTCTTT.

In its sample, this clonotype was seen a few times. This sequence joins TRBV24-1 and TRBJ2-7; D gene uncertain. Deletions cut 6 bases from V and 10 bases from J, with 15 bases between. Germline-derived CDR1 and CDR2 are KGHDR and SFDVKD. This CDR3 is 12 amino acids long. The CDR3 loop reads CATSRNGQYQYF. In DNA form, the CDR3 reads TGTGCCACCAGTAGAAACGGCCAGTATCAGTACTTC.

The chain links TRBV7-2 to TRBJ2-1; D not resolved. This CDR3 comprises 13 residues. V was shortened by 1 base and J by 12 bases, with 13 bases between the two germline ends. In germline, CDR1 is SGHTA, CDR2 FQGNSA. CDR3 residues: CASSLGAIPGQFF. CDR3 in DNA: TGTGCCAGCAGCTTAGGGGCGATTCCGGGGCAGTTCTTC.